A selection of T cell receptor beta chains follows, all from one sample in a study of blood T cell repertoires in COVID-19. Generated by immunoSEQ multiplex PCR, the TCRdb table keeps only in-frame clones and is missing some. The repertoire consists of about 160,000 clones, with about nine tenths occurring once and the leading ten covering roughly 4%. The sample consisted of peripheral blood. These TCRs come from a woman between 55 and 75 years old with active or convalescent COVID-19. Both conserved end residues are part of each CDR3. A D gene is named only where the DNA matches it firmly. Part of the rows lack a size; the others show once, few, many or a class for expanded clones.

CDR3nt	CDR3aa	abundance	v_gene	j_gene	d_gene
TGCGCCAGCAGCTTGGAGCGCGGCAGGGATGAGCAGTTCTTC	CASSLERGRDEQFF	few	TRBV5-1	TRBJ2-1	-
TGCGCCAGCAGCTTGGAGACACTGAACACTGAAGCTTTCTTT	CASSLETLNTEAFF	-	TRBV5-1	TRBJ1-1	-
TGCGCCAGCAGCTTGGAGACAGGGGGCGATAATTCACCCCTCCACTTT	CASSLETGGDNSPLHF	-	TRBV5-1	TRBJ1-6	TRBD1
TGTGCCAGCACCATCGGGACAGGTGGCAATCAGCCCCAGCATTTT	CASTIGTGGNQPQHF	-	TRBV2	TRBJ1-5	TRBD1
TGTGCCACCAGCGAGCGATCTGGGGCCAACGTCCTGACTTTC	CATSERSGANVLTF	-	TRBV15	TRBJ2-6	-
TGTGCCAGCAGTTTAGGCAGAGGAACTTTCTTT	CASSLGRGTFF	-	TRBV12-3/TRBV12-4	TRBJ1-1	-
TGCGCCAGCAGCAGCGATAATTCACCCCTCCACTTT	CASSSDNSPLHF	-	TRBV5-1	TRBJ1-6	-
TGTGCCAGCAGTTACACAGGGGAGGCACCCCTCCACTTT	CASSYTGEAPLHF	-	TRBV6-5	TRBJ1-6	TRBD1
TGTGCCATCAGTGAGAACCGGGACAGAGGTTTCTTCTTT	CAISENRDRGFFF	-	TRBV10-3	TRBJ1-1	TRBD1
TGTGCCAGCAGCGTTAGCGGGGGAGATGAGCAGTTCTTC	CASSVSGGDEQFF	-	TRBV9	TRBJ2-1	TRBD2
TGTGCCAGCAGCCAAGGACGGAGTGAAGCTTTCTTT	CASSQGRSEAFF	-	TRBV3-1/TRBV3-2	TRBJ1-1	-
TGCGCCAGCAGCTTGCAGACAGACACCGGGGAGCTGTTTTTT	CASSLQTDTGELFF	few	TRBV5-1	TRBJ2-2	-
TGTGCCATCAGTGAGGACAGGGTAGGAAACACCATATATTTT	CAISEDRVGNTIYF	-	TRBV10-3	TRBJ1-3	TRBD1
TGCGCCAGCAGCCCCGGACAGTTCTCTGGAAACACCATATATTTT	CASSPGQFSGNTIYF	many	TRBV4-1	TRBJ1-3	-
TGTGCCAGCAGCTGGGGGACAGGGGTGGGCGAGCAGTACTTC	CASSWGTGVGEQYF	-	TRBV5-6	TRBJ2-7	TRBD1
TGTGCCAGCAGCTTTGCTGGGGGGGGGACTAATGAAAAACTGTTTTTT	CASSFAGGGTNEKLFF	-	TRBV11-2	TRBJ1-4	-
TGTGCCAGCAGCTTTGCGGGGGGGCCGGATACGCAGTATTTT	CASSFAGGPDTQYF	-	TRBV11-2	TRBJ2-3	TRBD2
TGTGCCAGCAGCTGGGACAGAAATCAGCCCCAGCATTTT	CASSWDRNQPQHF	-	TRBV5-4	TRBJ1-5	TRBD1
TGTGCCACCAGTGATCGGGACAGATTTAGAGTGAACACTGAAGCTTTCTTT	CATSDRDRFRVNTEAFF	-	TRBV24-1	TRBJ1-1	TRBD1
TGTGCCAGCTCACGGGACAGCTACTCTGGAAACACCATATATTTT	CASSRDSYSGNTIYF	-	TRBV18	TRBJ1-3	TRBD1
TGTGCCAGCAGTGATACCTTTAATAGCGGATTTGATGGGGCCAACGTCCTGACTTTC	CASSDTFNSGFDGANVLTF	-	TRBV6-4	TRBJ2-6	-
TGTGCCAGCAGCCAAAGCTCGTTGAACACTGAAGCTTTCTTT	CASSQSSLNTEAFF	-	TRBV6-6	TRBJ1-1	-
TGTGCCAGTAGTCCGGGACTAGCGGGGGCTAAAGAGCAGTTCTTC	CASSPGLAGAKEQFF	-	TRBV19	TRBJ2-1	TRBD2
TGTGCCAGCAGCTTAACCTTCTCGGCCGGGTTGAACACTGAAGCTTTCTTT	CASSLTFSAGLNTEAFF	-	TRBV7-8	TRBJ1-1	-
TGTGCCAGCAGCAAAGTCCCTGGCAGGGTCGATGGCTACACCTTC	CASSKVPGRVDGYTF	-	TRBV21-1	TRBJ1-2	-
TGTGCCAGCAGCCCCCGACAGATGATGAACACTGAAGCTTTCTTT	CASSPRQMMNTEAFF	-	TRBV7-2	TRBJ1-1	-
TGCGCCAGCAGCCCCGGACAGTTTTCCAGCACAGATACGCAGTATTTT	CASSPGQFSSTDTQYF	-	TRBV5-1	TRBJ2-3	-
TGTGCCAGTAGTTCTGGACAGGGAGCAGATACGCAGTATTTT	CASSSGQGADTQYF	-	TRBV19	TRBJ2-3	TRBD1
TGTGCCAGCAGCAAGACCAGGAATAACTACGAGCAGTACTTC	CASSKTRNNYEQYF	-	TRBV6-2/TRBV6-3	TRBJ2-7	-
TGTGCCAGCAGCCAGGACGGGGGAACAGATACGCAGTATTTT	CASSQDGGTDTQYF	-	TRBV6-2/TRBV6-3	TRBJ2-3	-
TGTGCCAGCTTACGGCGGGGCCAAAGCACAGATACGCAGTATTTT	CASLRRGQSTDTQYF	-	TRBV7-2	TRBJ2-3	-
TGTGCCATCAGCTCCGGACAGGGGGCTAACTCCTACGAGCAGTACTTC	CAISSGQGANSYEQYF	-	TRBV10-3	TRBJ2-7	TRBD1
TGTGCCACTTGGACAGTGGGCTCCTATGGCTACACCTTC	CATWTVGSYGYTF	-	TRBV19	TRBJ1-2	-
TGTGCCAGCAGCTCCCTCAGGGGCAAAGAGACCCAGTACTTC	CASSSLRGKETQYF	-	TRBV11-2	TRBJ2-5	-
TGTGCCATCCTCCTCGGGGATACGCAGTATTTT	CAILLGDTQYF	-	TRBV10-3	TRBJ2-3	-
TGTGCTAGCAGCTTAGAACCTAACTACGAGCAGTACTTC	CASSLEPNYEQYF	-	TRBV7-7	TRBJ2-7	-
TGTGCCAGTCAGGAGGGCGAAAAACTGTTTTTT	CASQEGEKLFF	-	TRBV19	TRBJ1-4	-
TGTGCCAGCAGGAGGGCAGGGGACACTGAAGCTTTCTTT	CASRRAGDTEAFF	-	TRBV5-6	TRBJ1-1	-
TGTGCCAGCAGCGTATGGCAGACGAACACCGGGGAGCTGTTTTTT	CASSVWQTNTGELFF	-	TRBV9	TRBJ2-2	-
TGTGCCAGCAGTGAGAGGAGGGAGGGAGGTAACTATGGCTACACCTTC	CASSERREGGNYGYTF	-	TRBV2	TRBJ1-2	-
TGTGCCAGCAGCTTCACCGAGCTAAGGGGCTCTGGAAACACCATATATTTT	CASSFTELRGSGNTIYF	-	TRBV7-9	TRBJ1-3	-
TGTGCCAGCAGCTTAATGAGTAGCGGGGGGTTTAATGAGCAGTTCTTC	CASSLMSSGGFNEQFF	once	TRBV7-3	TRBJ2-1	TRBD2
TGTGCCAGCAGTCTTCGCGGACACCCAGAGCAGTTCTTC	CASSLRGHPEQFF	-	TRBV2	TRBJ2-1	-
TGTGCCAGCAGCGTATCTAGCGGGGGGGCGAGCTCCTACAATGAGCAGTTCTTC	CASSVSSGGASSYNEQFF	-	TRBV9	TRBJ2-1	TRBD2
TGTGCCAGCAGCTGGGCCGGGACAGGGAATGCCGGGGAGCTGTTTTTT	CASSWAGTGNAGELFF	once	TRBV7-3	TRBJ2-2	TRBD1
TGTGCCAGCAGTTTAAAATCGGAGACTGAAGCTTTCTTT	CASSLKSETEAFF	-	TRBV12-3/TRBV12-4	TRBJ1-1	-
TGTGCCAGTAGGGGAGTCGGAGGGAACACTGAAGCTTTCTTT	CASRGVGGNTEAFF	-	TRBV19	TRBJ1-1	-
TGTGCCAGCAGTGACTCTTCAGCCGGGGGCTATGGCTACACCTTC	CASSDSSAGGYGYTF	-	TRBV6-4	TRBJ1-2	-
TGTGCCAGCAGCTTACTCCGCGGGGGGCTCAGAAACACCATATATTTT	CASSLLRGGLRNTIYF	few	TRBV11-2	TRBJ1-3	-
TGTGCCAGCAGTTACTATCAGGGGCCGGATGGCTACACCTTC	CASSYYQGPDGYTF	-	TRBV6-5	TRBJ1-2	-
TGTGCCAGCACACAGAACAACCCGGACACTGAAGCTTTCTTT	CASTQNNPDTEAFF	-	TRBV11-1	TRBJ1-1	-
TGTGCCAGCAGCTCTCAAGAACTAGCGGGGACAGGGTATGAGCAGTTCTTC	CASSSQELAGTGYEQFF	-	TRBV5-6	TRBJ2-1	-
TGTGCCAGCAGCCGCGGACAGGTTCAAGAGACCCAGTACTTC	CASSRGQVQETQYF	-	TRBV5-8	TRBJ2-5	TRBD1
TGCAGCGCCGACAGTATAAATGGCTACACCTTC	CSADSINGYTF	once	TRBV29-1	TRBJ1-2	-
TGTGCCAGCAGCTTAACAGGGACCTACGAGCAGTACTTC	CASSLTGTYEQYF	-	TRBV5-6	TRBJ2-7	-